A selection of T cell receptor beta chains follows, all from one sample in a study of blood T cell repertoires in COVID-19. Assay: immunoSEQ multiplex PCR; the TCRdb copy retains only in-frame clones and omits some. The sample has tens of thousands of clones; 90% are singletons. Sequenced sample: peripheral blood. These receptors were collected from a human donor in a cohort sampled during active COVID-19. Each CDR3 is given with its conserved first and last residue. A D gene is named only where the DNA matches it firmly. The listing skips clone size in some rows; elsewhere it reads once, few, many or a size class.

V	size	J	D	CDR3	DNA
TRBV5-1	once	TRBJ1-2	TRBD1	CASSFPPGQGINYGYTF	TGCGCCAGCAGCTTTCCTCCGGGACAGGGAATTAACTATGGCTACACCTTC
TRBV2	NA	TRBJ2-1	TRBD2	CASSVLRLAEGGNEQFF	TGTGCCAGCAGTGTTCTAAGACTAGCGGAGGGGGGCAATGAGCAGTTCTTC
TRBV7-3	NA	TRBJ2-1	TRBD2	CASSLVGAGGRESNEQFF	TGTGCCAGCAGCTTAGTAGGGGCGGGCGGGAGAGAAAGCAATGAGCAGTTCTTC
TRBV15	NA	TRBJ1-2	NA	CATSRGAVYGYTF	TGTGCCACCAGCAGAGGAGCTGTCTATGGCTACACCTTC
TRBV7-3	NA	TRBJ2-7	TRBD1	CASSSDRGYEQYF	TGTGCCAGCAGCTCGGACAGGGGGTACGAGCAGTACTTC
TRBV3-1/TRBV3-2	few	TRBJ2-7	TRBD1	CASSLGTGSYEQYF	TGTGCCAGCAGCCTGGGGACAGGGTCCTACGAGCAGTACTTC
TRBV6-5	NA	TRBJ2-3	TRBD2	CARAGLAGDTQYF	TGTGCCAGGGCGGGACTAGCGGGGGATACGCAGTATTTT
TRBV27	few	TRBJ1-6	NA	CASSQSWSHNSPLHF	TGTGCCAGCAGTCAGTCTTGGAGTCATAATTCACCCCTCCACTTT
TRBV6-1	NA	TRBJ2-1	NA	CASSEALYIEQFF	TGTGCCAGCAGTGAAGCGCTTTACATTGAGCAGTTCTTC
TRBV19	NA	TRBJ2-7	TRBD1	CASSMGTGYALTLGEQYF	TGTGCCAGTAGTATGGGGACAGGTTACGCCCTAACCCTTGGCGAGCAGTACTTC
TRBV30	NA	TRBJ2-1	NA	CAWSYGTYNEQFF	TGTGCCTGGAGTTACGGGACTTACAATGAGCAGTTCTTC
TRBV7-9	NA	TRBJ2-3	NA	CASSLGVGQTDTQYF	TGTGCCAGCAGCTTAGGGGTCGGACAGACAGATACGCAGTATTTT
TRBV28	NA	TRBJ1-4	TRBD1	CASSPTGVNEKLFF	TGTGCCAGCAGCCCGACAGGGGTTAATGAAAAACTGTTTTTT
TRBV19	NA	TRBJ2-7	NA	CASSTQNLEGSEQYF	TGTGCCAGTAGTACCCAGAACCTGGAGGGGTCCGAGCAGTACTTC
TRBV27	NA	TRBJ1-1	NA	CASSLSPGTNTEAFF	TGTGCCAGCAGTTTATCTCCCGGGACAAACACTGAAGCTTTCTTT
TRBV7-6	NA	TRBJ2-7	NA	CASSLAGQGTSGYYEQYF	TGTGCCAGCAGCTTAGCGGGACAGGGGACTAGCGGATATTACGAGCAGTACTTC
TRBV18	once	TRBJ2-2	NA	CASSPVMTAGELFF	TGTGCCAGCTCACCAGTTATGACTGCCGGGGAGCTGTTTTTT